Listed here are 8 T cell receptor beta chains from one sample, sequenced in a study of cytomegalovirus exposure and HLA in healthy donors (dated by TCRdb to about 2017). The library was produced with the immunoSEQ multiplex PCR assay. The multiplex PCR relied on a mix of 60 forward primers for TCR Vbeta segments and 13 reverse primers for TCR Jbeta segments. In its TCRdb copy, this immuneACCESS table keeps in-frame sequences only and misses some clones. Where compared with another copy, unresolved V genes explain less than half of these, and the others have no known cause. The sample table holds about 200,000 clones. The ten largest account for roughly 0.74% of the sample. The source material was PBMCs. The receptors were gathered from a boy younger than 18 in good health and CMV-seronegative.

This chain joins TRBV30 and TRBJ1-2; 7 positions agree with TRBD1. The V gene's germline CDR1 is GTSNPN and CDR2 SVGIG (reference sequence). There are 15 residues in the CDR3. With 0 bases clipped from V and 7 bases from J, the junction kept 11 bases outside the gene matches. The CDR3 loop is CAWSVADRRSSGYTF. The DNA of the CDR3 is TGTGCCTGGAGTGTGGCGGACAGGAGATCGAGTGGCTACACCTTC.

The CDR3 spells CASSSGTLYNSPLHF. CDR3 nucleotides: TGTGCCAGCAGCTCCGGGACACTATATAATTCACCCCTCCACTTT. The rearrangement joins TRBV11-1 to TRBJ1-6; a weak D match, TRBD1 (6 bases). The CDR3 loop spans 15 amino acids. Germline V lookup: CDR1 SGHAT, CDR2 FQDESV (reference sequence). Trimming took off 4 bases at V and 4 bases at J, with 11 bases between the two ends.

This rearrangement joins TRBV27 to TRBJ1-1; D possibly corresponds to TRBD1 (5 bases). The CDR3 spans 13 residues. The germline gives CDR1 MNHEY, CDR2 SMNVEV (reference sequence). V gave up 5 bases and J gave up 4 bases, with 11 bases separating them. CDR3 residues: CASSPGLSTEAFF. The CDR3 region has the DNA TGTGCCAGCAGTCCAGGGTTGAGCACTGAAGCTTTCTTT.

This sequence joins TRBV19 and TRBJ1-1; no firm D call. Trimming shortened V by 4 bases and J by 2 bases, and 5 bases separated the two germline ends. Germline lookup yields CDR1 LNHDA and CDR2 SQIVND (reference sequence). CDR3 size: 12 residues. The CDR3 coding sequence is TGTGCCAGTAGTAGGAGCAACACTGAAGCTTTCTTT. This sequence encodes CASSRSNTEAFF.

The rearrangement uses TRBV14 and TRBJ1-2, with TRBD1 identical over 11 bases. J was trimmed by 4 bases and V by 2 bases; bases with no gene match: 9. Germline V gene sequence: CDR1 SGHDN, CDR2 FVKESK. The CDR3 has 17 residues. CDR3 nucleotide sequence: TGTGCCAGCAGCCAATCCCCCGGGACAGGGGGTAGCTATGGCTACACCTTC. It translates to CASSQSPGTGGSYGYTF.

The DNA for the CDR3 is TGTGCCAGCTCACGTGCCTGGACAGGGGGTAACTACAATGAGCAGTTCTTC. It is translated as CASSRAWTGGNYNEQFF. This chain joins TRBV18 and TRBJ2-1; 10 bases align to TRBD1. The V segment lost 4 bases and the J segment 3 bases; nucleotides outside the gene matches: 9. The CDR3 has 17 residues. Germline V gives CDR1 KGHSH, CDR2 LQKENI. Combining the CDR3 with reference TRBV18 and TRBJ2-1 gives the whole variable domain NAGVMQNPRHLVRRRGQEARLRCSPMKGHSHVYWYRQLPEEGLKFMVYLQKENIIDESGMPKERFSAEFPKEGPSILRIQQVVRGDSAAYFCASSRAWTGGNYNEQFFGPGTRLTVL.

J is TRBJ2-7 and V is TRBV6-5; a weak D match, TRBD2 (7 bases). The CDR3 runs 16 residues. The germline V and J ends were trimmed by 0 bases and 3 bases, with 15 bases remaining between them. Germline CDR1 and CDR2: MNHEY and SVGAGI. The CDR3 spells CASSYSSGGLIYEQYF. DNA of the CDR3: TGTGCCAGCAGTTACTCTTCGGGGGGCCTTATCTACGAGCAGTACTTC.

The rearrangement links TRBV4-2 to TRBJ1-5; no definite D call. This CDR3 region has 13 residues. CDR1 is LGHNA, CDR2 YNFKEQ, per germline. Trimming stripped 0 bases from V and 10 bases from J, with 10 bases between. The DNA for the CDR3 is TGTGCCAGCAGCCAAGATATGGCCCAACCCCAGCATTTT. This translates into CASSQDMAQPQHF.